The 21 T cell receptor beta chains below come from one sample, sequenced in a study of regulatory T cells in long-lasting Graves disease. Described time point: newly diagnosed GD, antithyroid drugs for less than 3 months. Scientists built the TCR library using RNA that was extracted from PBMCs. Construction of the TCR beta libraries employed iRepertoire HTBI primers in conjunction with Arm-PCR of CDR3 regions. TCRdb used MiXCR to reprocess the multiplex PCR reads, holding one entry per CDR3 protein. This table has approximately 300,000 distinct CDR3 sequences, 18% appearing once. The sample here was peripheral blood mononuclear cells (PBMCs), taken at new diagnosis, from a patient treated with antithyroid drugs. Receptors originate from a female donor with Graves disease.

This clonotype was observed many times. The CDR3 nucleotides are TGTGCCAGCAGCTTAGCCAGGGCAAGGAACACTGAAGCTTTCTTT. Encoded protein: CASSLARARNTEAFF. This chain uses TRBV11-2 with TRBJ1-1, with a tentative D call TRBD1 (5 bases). Germline CDR1 reads SGHAT; CDR2 reads FQNNGV. The V gene lost 1 base and the J gene lost 1 base, with 10 bases spanning the gap. The CDR3 contains 15 residues. Drawing the rest from reference TRBV11-2 and TRBJ1-1, the complete variable domain is EAGVAQSPRYKIIEKRQSVAFWCNPISGHATLYWYQQILGQGPKLLIQFQNNGVVDDSQLPKDRFSAERLKGVDSTLKIQPAKLEDSAVYLCASSLARARNTEAFFGQGTRLTVV.

This chain joins TRBV13 and TRBJ2-1, with 8 positions matching TRBD2. Unmatched junction bases numbered 11, after V lost 6 bases and J lost 1 base. The germline gives CDR1 PRHDT, CDR2 FYEKMQ (reference sequence). CDR3 length equals 17 residues. The chain's CDR3 is CASSLNSGRWSYNEQFF. CDR3 in DNA: TGTGCCAGCAGTCTAAACAGCGGGAGATGGTCCTACAATGAGCAGTTCTTC.

Comment on this clonotype: Its ends do not fully match the called genes, so a read error is possible. The chain recombines TRBV3-1 with TRBJ1-5, with a tentative D call TRBD1 (5 bases). The length of the CDR3 is 13 residues. CDR1 and CDR2 from the germline V gene are LGHDT and YNNKEL (reference sequence). The CDR3 region is CARSRGSGQPQHF. The CDR3 DNA reads TGTGCCCGCAGCCGGGGGTCCGGGCAGCCCCAGCATTTT.

This clonotype was picked up many times. The rearrangement links TRBV3-1 to TRBJ2-7, with 8 bases identical to TRBD2. In germline, CDR1 is LGHDT, CDR2 YNNKEL (reference sequence). The junction had 12 bases not matched to a gene; V was cut back by 4 bases and J by 4 bases. This CDR3 is built from 16 residues. In DNA, the CDR3 is TGTGCCAGCAGCCCTGCCGGCGGGACTAGAACTTACGAGCAGTACTTC. As protein: CASSPAGGTRTYEQYF.

This sequence joins TRBV4-2 and TRBJ1-5, with D hard to call. In germline, CDR1 is LGHNA, CDR2 YNFKEQ. V was trimmed by 1 base and J by 4 bases, leaving 14 bases between them. The CDR3 is 16 residues long. Written as DNA, the CDR3 is TGTGCCAGCAGCCAAGTTATCGGTTCCGGGAATCAGCCCCAGCATTTT. The encoded protein is CASSQVIGSGNQPQHF.

The count of this clonotype is one. A read error is likely here: a far larger clone is one base away. The CDR3 end shows no conserved phenylalanine or tryptophan, and so a read error is likely. The chain joins TRBV2 to TRBJ1-1; possible D gene TRBD1, 5 bases. V was cut by 5 bases and J by 1 base, with 14 bases left in between. The CDR3 totals 15 residues. Germline-derived CDR1 and CDR2 are SNHLY and FYNNEI. The CDR3 region has the DNA TGTGCCAGCAGTTTGGGGCCAAAGCCGAACACTGAAGCTTTCCTT. This sequence encodes CASSLGPKPNTEAFL.

Points on this clonotype: A read error may produce the germline difference seen at one junction end. V is TRBV20-1 and J is TRBJ2-1, with TRBD2 matching over 7 bases. Germline V gene lookup returns CDR1 DFQATT and CDR2 SNEGSKA (reference sequence). This CDR3 contains 12 residues. For the CDR3, the DNA is TGCAGTGCTACGGGAGGTAAGAATGAGCAGATCTTC. Protein product: CSATGGKNEQIF.

The chain combines TRBV5-1 with TRBJ2-1, with D perhaps TRBD2 (5 bases). V was shortened by 4 bases and J by 8 bases, with 19 bases between the two germline ends. Germline lookup yields CDR1 SGHRS and CDR2 YFSETQ. CDR3 length: 15 residues. This chain's CDR3 is CASSHTSLASDEQFF. DNA for the CDR3: TGCGCCAGCAGCCATACTAGTTTAGCATCAGATGAGCAGTTCTTC.

This clonotype was detected ten times or more. The conserved closing phenylalanine or tryptophan is absent in this CDR3, likely reflecting a read error. It is unclear where the CDR3 begins or ends on the DNA, so no DNA is shown, and the CDR3 is as TCRdb lists it. The chain couples TRBV3-1 to TRBJ2-1; TRBD2 is the table's D call, not checked against the DNA. The CDR3 totals 13 residues, both ends included. CDR1 is LGHDT and CDR2 is YNNKEL in the germline V gene (reference sequence). CDR3 amino acids: CASSQTVAGPPIL.

At least ten counts were recorded for this clonotype. DNA for the CDR3: TGCGCCAGCAGTCCTGGACAGGCAATAAACTATGGCTACACCTTC. It yields the protein CASSPGQAINYGYTF. This chain uses TRBV10-2 with TRBJ1-2, with 7 bases lining up with TRBD1. V lost 5 bases to trimming and J lost 2 bases; unmatched junction nucleotides: 8. CDR3 length: 15 residues. The germline gives CDR1 WSHSY, CDR2 SAAADI.

This clonotype was observed at least ten times. The chain links TRBV7-9 to TRBJ2-1; 9 positions match TRBD2. CDR1 is SEHNR, CDR2 FQNEAQ, per germline (reference sequence). There are 16 residues in the CDR3. Trimming took 7 bases from V and 5 from J; bases not matched to a gene: 12. CDR3 residues: CASNKVAGDLHNEQFF. The CDR3 nucleotides read TGTGCCAGCAACAAAGTAGCGGGAGACCTGCACAATGAGCAGTTCTTC.

There are many counts of this clonotype. An end of the junction does not agree with germline; a read error may underlie this. V usage is TRBV7-9 and J usage is TRBJ2-1; 7 bases map to TRBD2. CDR1 is SEHNR and CDR2 is FQNEAQ in the germline V gene (reference sequence). This CDR3 spans 15 amino acids. CDR3: CASRLGILANNEQFF. The DNA for the CDR3 is TGTGCCAGCAGATTAGGGATACTAGCGAACAATGAGCAGTTCTTC.

This clonotype has ten or more counts. The V gene is TRBV10-2, the J gene TRBJ1-1; TRBD1 agrees at 8 bases. The CDR3 contains 14 residues. Germline values: CDR1 WSHSY, CDR2 SAAADI. V was clipped by 7 bases and J by 3 bases; unmatched bases: 7. CDR3 sequence reads: CASTPSGGYTEAFF. In nucleotides, the CDR3 is TGCGCCAGCACTCCGTCAGGGGGCTACACTGAAGCTTTCTTT.

This clonotype occurred many times. This sequence joins TRBV30 and TRBJ1-5; D ambiguous. This CDR3 spans 15 amino acids. The germline gives CDR1 GTSNPN, CDR2 SVGIG (reference sequence). The V end was cut by 0 bases, the J end by 2 bases, with 11 bases between. For the CDR3, the DNA is TGTGCCTGGAGTGTAGGCAGCAAGGGCAATCAGCCCCAGCATTTT. It yields the protein CAWSVGSKGNQPQHF.

This clonotype was observed many times. The chain uses TRBV25-1 and TRBJ1-5, with 10 nucleotides matching TRBD1. This CDR3 contains 17 residues. The junction had 10 bases not matched to a gene; V was cut back by 8 bases and J by 0 bases. Germline V gives CDR1 MGHDK, CDR2 SYGVNS. CDR3 amino acids: CASPPDRGEISNQPQHF. The DNA of the CDR3 is TGTGCCAGCCCCCCGGACAGGGGGGAGATTAGCAATCAGCCCCAGCATTTT.

This clonotype appeared many times. Here the CDR3 DNA reads TGTGCCAGCAGTGAAACGGCATCTACGGCAGGGGGCTACACCTTC. Translated, it gives CASSETASTAGGYTF. This sequence joins TRBV25-1 and TRBJ1-2; tentative D call: TRBD1 (5 bases). Germline lookup yields CDR1 MGHDK and CDR2 SYGVNS. Trimming cost V 2 bases and J 8 bases, with 18 bases left between them. This CDR3 is built from 15 residues.

This chain joins TRBV2 and TRBJ2-1; D remains ambiguous. The CDR3 runs 16 residues. Deletions cut 6 bases from V and 8 bases from J, with 23 bases between. Germline loops: CDR1 SNHLY, CDR2 FYNNEI. Here the CDR3 reads CASSSVILPSKDEQFF. The CDR3 DNA reads TGTGCCAGCAGCTCCGTCATCCTACCGAGTAAGGATGAGCAGTTCTTC.

This clonotype was picked up a small number of times. The rearrangement links TRBV19 to TRBJ1-5; no firm D call. CDR1 LNHDA and CDR2 SQIVND come from the germline V gene (reference sequence). The CDR3 runs 13 residues. V lost 7 bases and J lost 4, with 11 bases in between. CDR3 bases: TGTGCCAGTATAGGTTGGGAGAATCAGCCCCAGCATTTT. As protein: CASIGWENQPQHF.

This clonotype was recorded many times. This chain uses TRBV6-1 with TRBJ1-5, with D possibly TRBD1 on 6 matching bases. Between the trimmed V and J ends, which lost 0 bases and 4 bases, there was a span of 16 bases. The CDR3 extends over 17 amino acids. Germline V gives CDR1 MNHNS, CDR2 SASEGT. This chain's CDR3 is CASSEARQVPPNQPQHF. DNA of the CDR3: TGTGCCAGCAGTGAAGCCCGACAGGTCCCACCGAATCAGCCCCAGCATTTT.

The chain uses TRBV5-4 and TRBJ1-1; 7 nucleotides align to TRBD1. Germline V CDR1 and CDR2: SGHNT, YYREEE (reference sequence). With V trimmed by 7 bases and J by 3 bases, 3 bases remained unmatched. The CDR3 has 12 residues. CDR3 sequence: CASAQGDTEAFF. CDR3 DNA: TGTGCCAGCGCGCAGGGGGACACTGAAGCTTTCTTT.

This clonotype was seen ten or more times. The chain recombines TRBV12-3 or TRBV12-4 with TRBJ2-7; D not certain. V shed 2 bases and J shed 4 bases, with 12 bases lying between them. The CDR3 loop spans 14 amino acids. DNA for the CDR3: TGTGCCAGCAGTTTACCCCCACTTCGTTACGAGCAGTACTTC. Its translation: CASSLPPLRYEQYF.